Reported below is one T cell receptor (beta chain). The data derive from a study of blood T cell repertoires in COVID-19. In the original workflow: Researchers report that nucleated cell counts were estimated from reference gene primer amplification. Libraries were prepared by immunoSEQ multiplex PCR; TCRdb keeps only in-frame clonotypes and omits some of them. D and trimming were read from the DNA, whereas the V and J calls and clone size are those reported in that table. The sample includes tens of thousands of clones, about 79% of them seen just once. Germline CDR1 SGHRS, CDR2 YFSETQ. This CDR3 contains 15 residues. V lost 0 bases and J 8 bases, leaving 12 bases between the germline ends.

The sequence came from a human donor in a cohort sampled during active COVID-19. The V and J genes are TRBV5-1 and TRBJ1-6; D possibly corresponds to TRBD1 (6 bases). The sample taken for sequencing was peripheral blood. CDR3 in amino acids: CASSLERQGYSPLHF. For the CDR3, the DNA is TGCGCCAGCAGCTTGGAACGGCAGGGGTATTCACCCCTCCACTTT.